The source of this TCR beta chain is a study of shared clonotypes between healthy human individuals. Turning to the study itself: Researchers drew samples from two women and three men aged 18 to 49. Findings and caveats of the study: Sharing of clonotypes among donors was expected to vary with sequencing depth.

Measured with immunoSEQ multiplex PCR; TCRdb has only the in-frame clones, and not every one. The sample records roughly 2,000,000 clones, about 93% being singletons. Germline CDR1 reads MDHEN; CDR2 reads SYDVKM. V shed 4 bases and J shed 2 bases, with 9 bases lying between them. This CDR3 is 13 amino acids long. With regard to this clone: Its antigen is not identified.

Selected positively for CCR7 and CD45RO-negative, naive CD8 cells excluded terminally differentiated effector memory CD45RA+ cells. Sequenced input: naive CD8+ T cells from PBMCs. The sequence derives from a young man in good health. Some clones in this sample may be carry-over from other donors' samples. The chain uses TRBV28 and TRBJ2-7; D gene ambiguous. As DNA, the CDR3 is TGTGCCAGCAGTTCGGACGGAACCTACGAGCAGTACTTC. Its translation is CASSSDGTYEQYF.